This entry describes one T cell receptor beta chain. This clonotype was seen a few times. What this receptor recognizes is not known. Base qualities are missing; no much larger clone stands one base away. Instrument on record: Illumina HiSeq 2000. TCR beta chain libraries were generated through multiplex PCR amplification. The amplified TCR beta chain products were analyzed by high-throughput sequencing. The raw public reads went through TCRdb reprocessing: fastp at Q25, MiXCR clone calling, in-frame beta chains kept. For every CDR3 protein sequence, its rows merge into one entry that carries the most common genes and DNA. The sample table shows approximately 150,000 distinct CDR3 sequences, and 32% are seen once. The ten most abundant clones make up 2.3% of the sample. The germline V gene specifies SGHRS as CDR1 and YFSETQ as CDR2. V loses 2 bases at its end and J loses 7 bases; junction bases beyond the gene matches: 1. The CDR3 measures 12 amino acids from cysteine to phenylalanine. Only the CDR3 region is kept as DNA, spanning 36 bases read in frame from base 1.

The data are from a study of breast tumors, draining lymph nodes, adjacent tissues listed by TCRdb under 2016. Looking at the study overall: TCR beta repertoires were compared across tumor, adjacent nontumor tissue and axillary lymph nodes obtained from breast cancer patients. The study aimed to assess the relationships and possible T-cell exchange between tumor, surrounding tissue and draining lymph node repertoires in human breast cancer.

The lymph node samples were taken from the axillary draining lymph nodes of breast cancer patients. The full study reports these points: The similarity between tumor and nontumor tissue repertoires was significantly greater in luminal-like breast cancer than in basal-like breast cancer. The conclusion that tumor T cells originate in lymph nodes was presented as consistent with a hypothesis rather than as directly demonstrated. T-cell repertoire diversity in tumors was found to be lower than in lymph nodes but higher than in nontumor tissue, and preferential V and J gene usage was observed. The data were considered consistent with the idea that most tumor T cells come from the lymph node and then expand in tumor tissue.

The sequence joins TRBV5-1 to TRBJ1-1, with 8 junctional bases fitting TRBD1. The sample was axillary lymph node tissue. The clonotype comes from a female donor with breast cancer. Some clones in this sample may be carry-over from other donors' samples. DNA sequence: TGCGCCAGCAGCTTAGACAGGGGTGAAGCTTTCTTT. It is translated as CASSLDRGEAFF.